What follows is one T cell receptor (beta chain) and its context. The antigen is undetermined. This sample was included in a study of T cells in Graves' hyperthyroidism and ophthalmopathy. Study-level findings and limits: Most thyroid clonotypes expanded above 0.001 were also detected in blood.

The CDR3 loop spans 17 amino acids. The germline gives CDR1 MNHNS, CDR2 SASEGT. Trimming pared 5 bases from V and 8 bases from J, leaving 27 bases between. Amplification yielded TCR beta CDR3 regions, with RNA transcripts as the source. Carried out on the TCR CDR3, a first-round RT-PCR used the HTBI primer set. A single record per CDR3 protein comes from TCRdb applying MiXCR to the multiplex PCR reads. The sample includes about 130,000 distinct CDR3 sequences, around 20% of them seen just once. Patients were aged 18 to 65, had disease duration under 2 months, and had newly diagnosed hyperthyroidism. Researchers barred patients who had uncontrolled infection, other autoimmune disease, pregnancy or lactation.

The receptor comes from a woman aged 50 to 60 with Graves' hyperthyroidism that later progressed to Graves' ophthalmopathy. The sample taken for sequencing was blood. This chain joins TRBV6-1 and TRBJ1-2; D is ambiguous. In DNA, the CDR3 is TGTGCCAGCAGTTATCACGATGCAAAAGGGCCTACGGGGGGCTACACCTTC. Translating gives CASSYHDAKGPTGGYTF.